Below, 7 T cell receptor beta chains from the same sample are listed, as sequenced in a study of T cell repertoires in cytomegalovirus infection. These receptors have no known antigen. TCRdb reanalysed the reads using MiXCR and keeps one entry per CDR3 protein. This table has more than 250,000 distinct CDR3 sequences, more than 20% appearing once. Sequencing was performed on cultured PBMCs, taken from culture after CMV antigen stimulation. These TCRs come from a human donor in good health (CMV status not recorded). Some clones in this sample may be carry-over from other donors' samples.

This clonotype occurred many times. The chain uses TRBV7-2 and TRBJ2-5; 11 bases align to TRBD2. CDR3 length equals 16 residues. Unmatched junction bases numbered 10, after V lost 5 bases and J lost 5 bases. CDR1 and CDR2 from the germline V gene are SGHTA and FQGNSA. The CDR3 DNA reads TGTGCCAGCAGCCCCCGGACTAGCGGGCCGACGGAGACCCAGTACTTC. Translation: CASSPRTSGPTETQYF.

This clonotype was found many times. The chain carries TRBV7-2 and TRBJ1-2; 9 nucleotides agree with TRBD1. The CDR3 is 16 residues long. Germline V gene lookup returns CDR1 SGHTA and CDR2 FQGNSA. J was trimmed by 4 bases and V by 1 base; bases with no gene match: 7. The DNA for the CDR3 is TGTGCCAGCAGCTTAGACCTGGGACAGGGAGGCTATGGCTACACCTTC. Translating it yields CASSLDLGQGGYGYTF.

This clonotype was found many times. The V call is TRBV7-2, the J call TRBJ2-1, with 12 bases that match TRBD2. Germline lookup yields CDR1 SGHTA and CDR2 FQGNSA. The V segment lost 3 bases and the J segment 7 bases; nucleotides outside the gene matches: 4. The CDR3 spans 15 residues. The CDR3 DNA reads TGTGCCAGCAGCTTCCAGGGACTAGCGGGTAATGAGCAGTTCTTC. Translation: CASSFQGLAGNEQFF.

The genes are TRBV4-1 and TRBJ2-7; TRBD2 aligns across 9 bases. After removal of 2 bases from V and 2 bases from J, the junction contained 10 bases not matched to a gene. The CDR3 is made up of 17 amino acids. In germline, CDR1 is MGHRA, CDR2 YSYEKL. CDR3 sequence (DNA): TGCGCCAGCAGCCAACGATCAACTAGCGGGCAAACCTACGAGCAGTACTTC. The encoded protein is CASSQRSTSGQTYEQYF.

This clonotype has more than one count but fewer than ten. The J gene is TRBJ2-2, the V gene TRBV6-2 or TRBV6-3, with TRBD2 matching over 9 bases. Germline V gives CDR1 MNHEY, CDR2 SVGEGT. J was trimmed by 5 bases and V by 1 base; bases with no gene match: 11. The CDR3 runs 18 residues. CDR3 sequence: CASSYFSREGHGTGELFF. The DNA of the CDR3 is TGTGCCAGCAGTTACTTCTCGCGGGAGGGCCACGGAACCGGGGAGCTGTTTTTT.

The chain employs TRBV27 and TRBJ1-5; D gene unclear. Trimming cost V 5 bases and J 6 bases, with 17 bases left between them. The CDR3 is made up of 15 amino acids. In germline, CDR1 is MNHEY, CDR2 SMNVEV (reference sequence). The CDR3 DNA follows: TGTGCCAGCAGTGAGTGGACGGGTGCCCGTCAGCCCCAGCATTTT. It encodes CASSEWTGARQPQHF.

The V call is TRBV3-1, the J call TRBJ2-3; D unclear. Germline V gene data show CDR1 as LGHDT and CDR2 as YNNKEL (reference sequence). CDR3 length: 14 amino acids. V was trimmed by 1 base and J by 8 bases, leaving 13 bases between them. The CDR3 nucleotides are TGTGCCAGCAGCCAAGGCAGACTGGTTGGTACGCAGTATTTT. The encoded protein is CASSQGRLVGTQYF.